This T cell receptor beta chain appears in the sequencing data of a study of shared clonotypes between healthy human individuals. About the research overall: The donors, two women and three men, were aged 18 to 49. General study points: What limited the represented genetic and exposure-history diversity was the small number of donors.

CDR3 length: 14 amino acids. The V end lost 4 bases, the J end lost 3 bases, and 13 bases lay between the germline ends. Germline-derived CDR1 and CDR2 are SQVTM and ANQGSEA. Authors' processing steps: As immunoSEQ supplied junction-only sequences (without quality scores), filtering differed. Data came from immunoSEQ multiplex PCR; TCRdb stores just in-frame clones and leaves some out. V, J and clone size are taken as reported in that table, and D and trimming were inferred from the DNA itself. The sample contains roughly 2.2 million clones, approximately 95% of which appear only once. Within Nashville, Tennessee resided all donors, each a Caucasian adult. Comments on this clone: Antigen unknown.

The clonotype was recovered from a man in his late teens or twenties in good health. Some clones in this sample may be carry-over from other donors' samples. What was sequenced was naive CD4+ T cells from PBMCs. Described subset: CD45RA+ positively selected. V and J are TRBV29-1 and TRBJ2-1; D is undetermined. CDR3 bases: TGCAGCGTTGCCCCCAATGGTTTCTACAATGAGCAGTTCTTC. Translation: CSVAPNGFYNEQFF.